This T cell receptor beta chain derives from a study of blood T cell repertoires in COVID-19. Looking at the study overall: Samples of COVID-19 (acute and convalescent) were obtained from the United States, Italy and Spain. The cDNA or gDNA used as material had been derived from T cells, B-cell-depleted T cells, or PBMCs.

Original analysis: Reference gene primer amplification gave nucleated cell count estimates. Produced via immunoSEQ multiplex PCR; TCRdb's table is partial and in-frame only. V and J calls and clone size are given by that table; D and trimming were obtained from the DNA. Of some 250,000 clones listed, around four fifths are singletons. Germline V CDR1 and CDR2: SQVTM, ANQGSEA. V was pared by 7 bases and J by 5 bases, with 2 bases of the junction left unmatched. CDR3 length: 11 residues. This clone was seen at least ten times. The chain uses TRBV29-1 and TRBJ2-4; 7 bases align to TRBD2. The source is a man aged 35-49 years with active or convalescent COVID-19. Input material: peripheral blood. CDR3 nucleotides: TGCAGCGGGGGAGGGGAAAACATTCAGTACTTC. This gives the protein CSGGGENIQYF.